This note documents a single T cell receptor (beta chain) sequence. V dropped 7 bases and J dropped 12 bases, with 13 bases sitting between them. Germline-derived CDR1 and CDR2 are MNHEY and SMNVEV (reference sequence). This CDR3 is built from 11 residues. Repertoires were generated with immunoSEQ multiplex PCR, while TCRdb's copy carries only in-frame clones and drops some. The sample consists of around 100,000 clones, roughly 88% of them appearing once. This sample was included in a study of control samples from healthy donors and cancer patients. This clonotype originated in a man aged 25-40 years in good health. The V gene is TRBV27, the J gene TRBJ2-4; D is uncertain. The specimen sequenced was blood. The CDR3 spells CASKNTETQYF. The CDR3 DNA sequence: TGTGCCAGCAAAAACACAGAGACTCAGTACTTC.